This T cell receptor (beta chain) was documented in a study of Ad26.COV2.S vaccination and SARS-CoV-2 variants. Study-level background: Intramuscular Ad26.COV2.S doses were given once or twice, 56 days apart.

Treatment specified: roughly 19 received Ad26.COV2.S at low or high dose, single or two shots; roughly five received placebo; per-sample allocation not given. Material that was analyzed had been drawn on day 63 after the first vaccine or placebo injection. Spike of the Wuhan-strain SARS-CoV-2 was expressed by an Ad26 vector, which formed the vaccine. TCRdb's table, derived via immunoSEQ multiplex PCR, lists solely in-frame clones and lacks some. The table records under 550,000 clones, around 90% of them present only once. CDR3 length: 13 amino acids. Deletions cut 2 bases from V and 7 bases from J, with 12 bases between. CDR1 and CDR2 from the germline V gene are LGHDT and YNNKEL (reference sequence).

J is TRBJ2-7 and V is TRBV3-1 (or the pseudogene TRBV3-2); D uncertain. This TCR was sampled from a person between 18 and 65 years old who received the Ad26.COV2.S COVID-19 vaccine or a placebo. The sequencing here drew on peripheral blood, taken in a trial of Ad26.COV2.S vaccine versus placebo. CDR3 in DNA: TGTGCCAGCAGCCAATCCGCTCTTTGGGAGCAGTACTTC. It yields the protein CASSQSALWEQYF.